Below, 4 T cell receptor beta chains from the same sample are listed, as sequenced in a study of Ad26.COV2.S vaccination and SARS-CoV-2 variants. As for treatment: 15 to 20 received Ad26.COV2.S at low or high dose, single or two shots; about 5 received placebo; per-sample allocation not given. After the first vaccine or placebo injection, samples were drawn on day 63. This table comes from immunoSEQ multiplex PCR, and its TCRdb copy is limited to in-frame clones, with some not included. This sample carries 330,000 or so clones, approximately 87% of them seen once, and the ten largest clones take approximately 5%. Sequenced here: peripheral blood, sampled in a trial of Ad26.COV2.S vaccine versus placebo. Every receptor here comes from a person between 18 and 59 years old who received the Ad26.COV2.S COVID-19 vaccine or a placebo.

The V call is TRBV3-1 (or the pseudogene TRBV3-2), the J call TRBJ2-7; TRBD2 agrees at 10 bases. J lost 5 bases, V lost 5 bases, and 3 bases had no gene match. The CDR3 covers 13 residues. CDR1 is LGHDT and CDR2 is YNNKEL in the germline V gene (reference sequence). The DNA of the CDR3 is TGTGCCAGCAGCATAGCGGGGGGTAACGAGCAGTACTTC. It yields the protein CASSIAGGNEQYF.

V gene TRBV13 combines with J gene TRBJ2-5; 8 bases match TRBD1. The germline gives CDR1 PRHDT, CDR2 FYEKMQ (reference sequence). V dropped 5 bases and J dropped 3; count of bases not matched to a gene: 5. CDR3 length equals 14 residues. CDR3 sequence reads: CASSLRTGKETQYF. DNA for the CDR3: TGTGCCAGCAGCCTCCGGACAGGGAAAGAGACCCAGTACTTC.

The J gene is TRBJ2-5, the V gene TRBV5-1, with D possibly being TRBD1 (5 bases). V was trimmed by 3 bases and J by 4 bases, leaving 13 bases between them. There are 14 residues in the CDR3. CDR1 is SGHRS and CDR2 is YFSETQ in the germline V gene. For the CDR3, the DNA is TGCGCCAGCAGCTACCTAGGGGTTCGAGAGACCCAGTACTTC. Translated: CASSYLGVRETQYF.

The chain uses TRBV2 and TRBJ2-1; 8 positions match TRBD2. This CDR3 spans 15 amino acids. The V segment lost 7 bases and the J segment 4 bases; nucleotides outside the gene matches: 9. Germline-derived CDR1 and CDR2 are SNHLY and FYNNEI. CDR3 sequence reads: CASTGSVAGYNEQFF. The CDR3 coding sequence is TGTGCCAGCACGGGGTCCGTAGCGGGGTACAATGAGCAGTTCTTC.